The rows below give T cell receptor beta chains drawn from one sample of a study. Each CDR3 protein is one row after TCRdb ran MiXCR on the 5' RACE reads. The sample consists of tens of thousands of distinct CDR3 sequences, around a quarter of them appearing once. The specimen was memory CD4+ T cells sorted from blood. The source of these receptors is a female donor with breast cancer. CDR3s include the opening cysteine and the closing phenylalanine or tryptophan. D genes are given only for firm matches. Some rows mark clone size as missing; the rest say once, few, many or name a class of expanded clone.

v_call: TRBV6-2/TRBV6-3; j_call: TRBJ2-1; d_call: .; clone_size: few; cdr3_aa: CASRGSPRLEQFF; cdr3_nt: TGTGCCAGCAGGGGTTCTCCCAGACTTGAGCAGTTCTTC
v_call: TRBV20-1; j_call: TRBJ1-2; d_call: TRBD1; clone_size: .; cdr3_aa: CSAIGTAYSNYGYTF; cdr3_nt: TGCAGTGCTATCGGGACAGCCTATTCCAACTATGGCTACACCTTC
v_call: TRBV6-6; j_call: TRBJ1-6; d_call: .; clone_size: .; cdr3_aa: CASNGEGINSPLHF; cdr3_nt: TGTGCCAGCAATGGAGAAGGCATCAACTCACCCCTCCACTTT
v_call: TRBV27; j_call: TRBJ1-5; d_call: .; clone_size: many; cdr3_aa: CASGTLPQHF; cdr3_nt: TGTGCCAGCGGGACCCTACCCCAGCATTTT
v_call: TRBV9; j_call: TRBJ2-1; d_call: .; clone_size: medium-sized; cdr3_aa: CASSVANEQFF; cdr3_nt: TGTGCCAGCAGCGTAGCTAATGAGCAGTTCTTC
v_call: TRBV7-9; j_call: TRBJ2-3; d_call: TRBD2; clone_size: .; cdr3_aa: CASSLPAGAGDTQYF; cdr3_nt: TGTGCCAGCAGCTTACCAGCGGGAGCAGGAGATACGCAGTATTTT
v_call: TRBV6-5; j_call: TRBJ2-2; d_call: .; clone_size: few; cdr3_aa: CASSRGGAGTGELFF; cdr3_nt: TGTGCCAGCAGTCGCGGGGGCGCGGGCACCGGGGAGCTGTTTTTT
v_call: TRBV20-1; j_call: TRBJ2-1; d_call: .; clone_size: many; cdr3_aa: CSARPPSSSYNEQFF; cdr3_nt: TGCAGTGCTAGGCCTCCCTCTAGCTCCTACAATGAGCAGTTCTTC
v_call: TRBV6-5; j_call: TRBJ1-2; d_call: .; clone_size: many; cdr3_aa: CASTDSRTVARDGYTF; cdr3_nt: TGTGCCAGCACCGATAGTAGGACAGTCGCTCGGGATGGCTACACCTTC
v_call: TRBV6-1; j_call: TRBJ1-5; d_call: .; clone_size: .; cdr3_aa: CASSDWTEWYQPQHF; cdr3_nt: TGTGCCAGCAGTGATTGGACAGAGTGGTATCAGCCCCAGCATTTT
v_call: TRBV24-1; j_call: TRBJ2-5; d_call: .; clone_size: many; cdr3_aa: CATSDLRFGGQETQYF; cdr3_nt: TGTGCCACCAGTGATTTGCGATTCGGCGGCCAAGAGACCCAGTACTTC
v_call: TRBV9; j_call: TRBJ2-7; d_call: .; clone_size: .; cdr3_aa: CASSSQGIPYEQYF; cdr3_nt: TGTGCCAGCAGCTCCCAGGGGATTCCCTACGAGCAGTACTTC
v_call: TRBV4-1; j_call: TRBJ2-5; d_call: .; clone_size: .; cdr3_aa: CASSLRNRVAQETQYF; cdr3_nt: TGCGCCAGCAGCCTCCGGAACAGGGTGGCCCAAGAGACCCAGTACTTC
v_call: TRBV12-3/TRBV12-4; j_call: TRBJ2-2; d_call: TRBD2; clone_size: many; cdr3_aa: CASTTASGGARTGELFF; cdr3_nt: TGTGCCAGCACCACGGCTAGCGGGGGGGCGAGGACCGGGGAGCTGTTTTTT
v_call: TRBV4-2; j_call: TRBJ2-7; d_call: .; clone_size: once; cdr3_aa: CASSREDVSPYEQYF; cdr3_nt: TGTGCCAGCAGCCGAGAGGACGTCAGCCCCTACGAGCAGTACTTC
v_call: TRBV4-3; j_call: TRBJ2-7; d_call: TRBD1; clone_size: .; cdr3_aa: CASSQGTGGAYEQYF; cdr3_nt: TGCGCCAGCAGCCAAGGGACAGGGGGCGCGTACGAGCAGTACTTC
v_call: TRBV27; j_call: TRBJ2-5; d_call: .; clone_size: few; cdr3_aa: CASSPSVGETQYF; cdr3_nt: TGTGCCAGCAGTCCCTCGGTGGGAGAGACCCAGTACTTC
v_call: TRBV2; j_call: TRBJ1-6; d_call: TRBD1; clone_size: .; cdr3_aa: CASGGQGLYNSPLHF; cdr3_nt: TGTGCCAGCGGGGGACAGGGGCTGTATAATTCACCCCTCCACTTT
v_call: TRBV5-1; j_call: TRBJ2-1; d_call: .; clone_size: many; cdr3_aa: CASMRGVDEQFF; cdr3_nt: TGCGCCAGCATGCGTGGGGTAGATGAGCAGTTCTTC
v_call: TRBV15; j_call: TRBJ2-1; d_call: TRBD1; clone_size: few; cdr3_aa: CATSRKPGTGVSYNEQFF; cdr3_nt: TGTGCCACCAGCAGAAAGCCCGGGACAGGGGTTTCCTACAATGAGCAGTTCTTC
v_call: TRBV27; j_call: TRBJ2-1; d_call: .; clone_size: .; cdr3_aa: CASGLQGPRINEQFF; cdr3_nt: TGTGCCAGCGGTTTACAGGGACCGAGAATCAATGAGCAGTTCTTC
v_call: TRBV9; j_call: TRBJ2-5; d_call: TRBD1; clone_size: .; cdr3_aa: CASSVRGGAQYF; cdr3_nt: TGTGCCAGCAGCGTGAGAGGGGGCGCCCAGTACTTC
v_call: TRBV7-8; j_call: TRBJ1-4; d_call: .; clone_size: .; cdr3_aa: CASSARLGGAGEKLFF; cdr3_nt: TGTGCCAGCAGCGCTAGGCTCGGGGGCGCGGGTGAAAAACTGTTTTTT
v_call: TRBV7-3; j_call: TRBJ2-3; d_call: .; clone_size: .; cdr3_aa: CASSHGGLSTDTQYF; cdr3_nt: TGTGCCAGCAGCCATGGGGGACTGAGCACAGATACGCAGTATTTT
v_call: TRBV5-1; j_call: TRBJ2-7; d_call: .; clone_size: .; cdr3_aa: CASSWRQEYEQYF; cdr3_nt: TGCGCCAGCAGCTGGAGACAGGAGTACGAGCAGTACTTC
v_call: TRBV9; j_call: TRBJ1-2; d_call: .; clone_size: few; cdr3_aa: CASSVDPSKDTEDGYTF; cdr3_nt: TGTGCCAGCAGCGTAGACCCCTCGAAGGACACCGAAGATGGCTACACCTTC
v_call: TRBV24-1; j_call: TRBJ2-1; d_call: .; clone_size: few; cdr3_aa: CATSDGPYNEQFF; cdr3_nt: TGTGCCACCAGTGATGGGCCCTACAATGAGCAGTTCTTC
v_call: TRBV7-2; j_call: TRBJ1-1; d_call: .; clone_size: few; cdr3_aa: CASSFGRAINTEAFF; cdr3_nt: TGTGCCAGCAGCTTCGGAAGGGCCATTAACACTGAAGCTTTCTTT
v_call: TRBV6-5; j_call: TRBJ1-1; d_call: .; clone_size: few; cdr3_aa: CASAAGNTEAFF; cdr3_nt: TGTGCCAGCGCCGCAGGGAACACTGAAGCTTTCTTT
v_call: TRBV7-3; j_call: TRBJ2-2; d_call: TRBD2; clone_size: .; cdr3_aa: CASGNASGGNTGELFF; cdr3_nt: TGTGCCAGCGGAAACGCTAGCGGGGGAAACACCGGGGAGCTGTTTTTT
v_call: TRBV5-5; j_call: TRBJ1-5; d_call: TRBD1; clone_size: .; cdr3_aa: CAGSPGQGVGQPQHF; cdr3_nt: TGTGCCGGCAGCCCTGGACAGGGCGTTGGGCAGCCCCAGCATTTT
v_call: TRBV27; j_call: TRBJ1-1; d_call: .; clone_size: .; cdr3_aa: CASSLLGPAGTEAFF; cdr3_nt: TGTGCCAGCAGTTTACTCGGCCCTGCGGGCACTGAAGCTTTCTTT
v_call: TRBV6-5; j_call: TRBJ1-1; d_call: .; clone_size: many; cdr3_aa: CASGDGTTMNTEAFF; cdr3_nt: TGTGCCAGCGGAGATGGAACGACCATGAACACTGAAGCTTTCTTT
v_call: TRBV28; j_call: TRBJ2-5; d_call: .; clone_size: few; cdr3_aa: CTSSFGGLGETQYF; cdr3_nt: TGTACCAGCAGTTTCGGGGGGCTCGGGGAGACCCAGTACTTC
v_call: TRBV4-1; j_call: TRBJ2-5; d_call: .; clone_size: .; cdr3_aa: CASSQDRNNRESYF; cdr3_nt: TGCGCCAGCAGCCAAGATCGAAACAACAGGGAAAGTTACTTC
v_call: TRBV12-3/TRBV12-4; j_call: TRBJ2-3; d_call: TRBD2; clone_size: few; cdr3_aa: CASSSKLAGMTDTQYF; cdr3_nt: TGTGCCAGCAGTTCCAAACTAGCGGGCATGACAGATACGCAGTATTTT
v_call: TRBV4-3; j_call: TRBJ2-7; d_call: TRBD2; clone_size: few; cdr3_aa: CASSQDGGGAYEQYF; cdr3_nt: TGCGCCAGCAGCCAAGATGGGGGGGGGGCCTACGAGCAGTACTTC
v_call: TRBV4-1; j_call: TRBJ2-7; d_call: TRBD2; clone_size: .; cdr3_aa: CASSPGTSGLYEQYF; cdr3_nt: TGCGCCAGCAGCCCGGGGACTAGCGGGCTGTACGAGCAGTACTTC
v_call: TRBV6-2/TRBV6-3; j_call: TRBJ1-3; d_call: .; clone_size: .; cdr3_aa: CASSVDGPSGNTIYF; cdr3_nt: TGTGCCAGCAGCGTGGACGGACCCTCTGGAAACACCATATATTTT
v_call: TRBV12-3/TRBV12-4; j_call: TRBJ2-5; d_call: TRBD2; clone_size: few; cdr3_aa: CASSLPSGGYETQYF; cdr3_nt: TGTGCCAGCAGTTTACCCAGCGGGGGGTATGAGACCCAGTACTTC
v_call: TRBV20-1; j_call: TRBJ2-1; d_call: TRBD2; clone_size: many; cdr3_aa: CSVTSVGLAGRNEQFF; cdr3_nt: TGCAGTGTTACGAGTGTCGGGCTAGCGGGGCGAAATGAGCAGTTCTTC
v_call: TRBV12-3/TRBV12-4; j_call: TRBJ2-7; d_call: .; clone_size: many; cdr3_aa: CASSSSGTAHF; cdr3_nt: TGTGCCAGCAGTTCATCCGGAACAGCGCACTTC
v_call: TRBV28; j_call: TRBJ1-2; d_call: .; clone_size: many; cdr3_aa: CASSRATVGYTF; cdr3_nt: TGTGCCAGCAGTCGGGCGACAGTCGGCTACACCTTC
v_call: TRBV6-2/TRBV6-3; j_call: TRBJ2-2; d_call: .; clone_size: many; cdr3_aa: CASRAGENTGELFF; cdr3_nt: TGTGCCAGCAGAGCAGGGGAAAACACCGGGGAGCTGTTTTTT
v_call: TRBV20-1; j_call: TRBJ2-7; d_call: .; clone_size: many; cdr3_aa: CSARSIQVSYEQYF; cdr3_nt: TGCAGTGCTAGAAGTATCCAGGTCTCCTACGAGCAGTACTTC
v_call: TRBV29-1; j_call: TRBJ2-6; d_call: TRBD1; clone_size: .; cdr3_aa: CSVIPTQGALSGSGANVLTF; cdr3_nt: TGCAGCGTAATCCCCACACAGGGGGCGTTAAGTGGCTCTGGGGCCAACGTCCTGACTTTC
v_call: TRBV5-5; j_call: TRBJ2-7; d_call: TRBD2; clone_size: few; cdr3_aa: CASSIAGYEQYF; cdr3_nt: TGTGCCAGCAGCATAGCGGGATACGAGCAGTACTTC
v_call: TRBV6-2/TRBV6-3; j_call: TRBJ1-1; d_call: .; clone_size: medium-sized; cdr3_aa: CASTPGREVNTEAFF; cdr3_nt: TGTGCCAGCACCCCGGGGAGGGAAGTGAACACTGAAGCTTTCTTT
v_call: TRBV7-3; j_call: TRBJ2-1; d_call: .; clone_size: many; cdr3_aa: CASSPRGALNEQFF; cdr3_nt: TGTGCCAGCAGCCCGAGGGGGGCGCTCAATGAGCAGTTCTTC
v_call: TRBV7-9; j_call: TRBJ1-4; d_call: .; clone_size: few; cdr3_aa: CASSPVGAANEKLFF; cdr3_nt: TGTGCCAGCAGCCCAGTGGGAGCCGCAAATGAAAAACTGTTTTTT
v_call: TRBV4-1; j_call: TRBJ2-5; d_call: TRBD1; clone_size: few; cdr3_aa: CASSQVLTGEETQYF; cdr3_nt: TGCGCCAGCAGCCAAGTATTGACAGGGGAAGAGACCCAGTACTTC
v_call: TRBV2; j_call: TRBJ2-1; d_call: TRBD2; clone_size: .; cdr3_aa: CASSDARRENEQFF; cdr3_nt: TGTGCCAGCAGTGACGCCAGGCGGGAGAATGAGCAGTTCTTC
v_call: TRBV10-2; j_call: TRBJ2-7; d_call: .; clone_size: many; cdr3_aa: CASGVRNYEQYF; cdr3_nt: TGCGCCAGCGGCGTCAGAAACTACGAGCAGTACTTC
v_call: TRBV20-1; j_call: TRBJ2-6; d_call: .; clone_size: few; cdr3_aa: CSARTPRGPGANVLTF; cdr3_nt: TGCAGTGCTAGGACTCCCCGGGGCCCTGGGGCCAACGTCCTGACTTTC
v_call: TRBV10-3; j_call: TRBJ2-6; d_call: TRBD2; clone_size: few; cdr3_aa: CAISDLEREKIANVLTF; cdr3_nt: TGTGCCATCAGTGATTTGGAGCGGGAGAAGATCGCCAACGTCCTGACTTTC
v_call: TRBV24-1; j_call: TRBJ2-2; d_call: .; clone_size: few; cdr3_aa: CATSDPELTAPGTGELFF; cdr3_nt: TGTGCCACCAGTGACCCCGAACTGACAGCCCCGGGCACCGGGGAGCTGTTTTTT
v_call: TRBV27; j_call: TRBJ1-1; d_call: .; clone_size: .; cdr3_aa: CASAIGQSSEAFF; cdr3_nt: TGTGCCAGCGCCATTGGACAGAGCTCTGAAGCTTTCTTT
v_call: TRBV7-9; j_call: TRBJ1-3; d_call: .; clone_size: many; cdr3_aa: CASSWGDSGNTIYF; cdr3_nt: TGTGCCAGCAGCTGGGGGGACTCTGGAAACACCATATATTTT
v_call: TRBV28; j_call: TRBJ1-3; d_call: .; clone_size: .; cdr3_aa: CAGTLDGPGNTIYF; cdr3_nt: TGTGCCGGCACCCTTGACGGCCCTGGAAACACCATATATTTT
v_call: TRBV6-2/TRBV6-3; j_call: TRBJ2-3; d_call: .; clone_size: many; cdr3_aa: CASSSYRVDTQYF; cdr3_nt: TGTGCCAGCAGTTCCTACAGGGTAGATACGCAGTATTTT